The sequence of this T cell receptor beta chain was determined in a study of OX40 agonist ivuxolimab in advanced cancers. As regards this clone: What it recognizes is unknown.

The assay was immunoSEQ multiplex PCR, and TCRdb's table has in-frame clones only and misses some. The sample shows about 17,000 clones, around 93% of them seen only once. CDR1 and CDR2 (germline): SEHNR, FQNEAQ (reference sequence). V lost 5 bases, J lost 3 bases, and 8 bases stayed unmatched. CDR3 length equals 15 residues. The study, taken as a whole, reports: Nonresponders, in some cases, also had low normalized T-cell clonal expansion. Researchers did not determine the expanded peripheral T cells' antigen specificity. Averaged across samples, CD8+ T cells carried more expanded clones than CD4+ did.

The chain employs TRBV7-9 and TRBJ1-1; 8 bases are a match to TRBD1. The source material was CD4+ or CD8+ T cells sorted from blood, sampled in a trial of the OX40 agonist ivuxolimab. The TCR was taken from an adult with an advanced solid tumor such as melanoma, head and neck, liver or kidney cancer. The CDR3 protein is CASSPVGQGDTEAFF. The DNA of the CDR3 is TGTGCCAGCAGCCCCGTCGGACAGGGCGACACTGAAGCTTTCTTT.